The present entry profiles one T cell receptor (beta chain) with its context. There is no known antigen for this receptor. No per-base quality is available; no much larger clone lies one base away. The data originate from a study of OX40 agonist ivuxolimab in advanced cancers. Background on the whole study: Ivuxolimab was a fully human IgG2 agonistic monoclonal antibody targeting the costimulatory receptor OX40 (CD134). Intravenous ivuxolimab was administered to patients every 2 weeks at six dose levels: 0.01, 0.1, 0.3, 1.5, 3 and 10 mg/kg. Among the 52 dose-escalation patients, about 19 had hepatocellular carcinoma, around 15 melanoma, 9 renal cell carcinoma and 9 head and neck cancer. The dose-escalation cohort was about 86% male with a mean age of about 58 years, ranging from 23 to 79. Patients were allowed to have had prior anti-PD-1, anti-PD-L1 or anti-CTLA-4 therapy, and 30% to 40% of the dose-escalation patients had previously received checkpoint inhibitors. Partial responses were achieved by three dose-escalation patients, of whom one had hepatocellular carcinoma and two had cutaneous melanoma. The purpose of peripheral TCRbeta sequencing was to test whether ivuxolimab changed TCR sequence diversity and led to clonal T-cell expansion. The monotherapy dose-escalation portion (N of about 52 patients) of the phase I ivuxolimab trial is reported in the paper.

Here is what the overall study found, with its caveats: Which antigens the clonally expanded peripheral T cells were specific for was not determined. After ivuxolimab, expanded clones were on average more numerous among CD8+ T cells than among CD4+ T cells. At doses from 0.1 to 3.0 mg/kg, clonal expansion was seen in both CD4+ and CD8+ blood T cells between baseline and week 6. In the 0.1-3.0 mg/kg groups, partial responders had among the lowest normalized peripheral clonal expansion, particularly in CD8+ T cells. Low levels of normalized T-cell clonal expansion were also seen in some nonresponding patients.

To sequence the TCRbeta CDR3 region, genomic DNA was isolated from the sorted cells. TCRbeta CDR3 regions were sequenced using the immunoSEQ Assay. In its TCRdb copy, this immuneACCESS table keeps in-frame sequences only and misses some clones. Where compared with another copy, unresolved V genes explain less than half of these, and the others have no known cause. The sample table lists 45,000 to 60,000 clones, 65% to 85% of them with a count of one. The ten largest clonotypes hold roughly 1.5% of the sample. Via the germline V gene, CDR1 is SGHRS and CDR2 YFSETQ. The CDR3 covers 16 residues, taking in both the cysteine and the phenylalanine. Only the CDR3 DNA is retained, 48 bases long and in frame from the first base. Ends trimmed: V by 0 bases, J by 3 bases; bases unmatched to a gene: 1. Patients with autoimmune disease history or receiving systemic immunosuppression were excluded from the trial. Peripheral blood for TCR sequencing was collected from all dose cohorts at baseline, on cycle 4 day 1, and on cycle 7 day 1. The samples were drawn from a first-in-human, open-label, multicenter phase I dose-escalation trial of ivuxolimab. Adults with locally advanced or metastatic melanoma, renal cell carcinoma, hepatocellular carcinoma or head and neck squamous cell carcinoma were enrolled in the trial. Before TCR sequencing, CD4+ T cells and CD8+ T cells from peripheral blood were sorted into separate populations.

This sequence was found in an adult with an advanced solid tumor such as melanoma, head and neck, liver or kidney cancer. The rearrangement combines TRBV5-1 with TRBJ2-3; TRBD2 lines up with 13 middle nucleotides. The specimen was CD4+ or CD8+ T cells sorted from blood, collected in a trial of the OX40 agonist ivuxolimab. DNA sequence: TGCGCCAGCAGCTTGGTGGGACTAGCGGGGACAGATACGCAGTATTTT. Its amino acids are CASSLVGLAGTDTQYF.